The 5 T cell receptor beta chains given below trace back to one sample, sequenced in a study of blood T cell repertoires in COVID-19. Profiled with immunoSEQ multiplex PCR; TCRdb holds only in-frame clones, not every one. In the table there are 150,000 or so clones, approximately 93% of which are singletons. The sequencing input was peripheral blood. The receptors were sampled from a woman aged 55-69 years with COVID-19, enrolled during active disease.

On this clone: Other DNA sequences of this sample code for an identical CDR3. The gene calls are TRBV7-9 and TRBJ2-7; D not resolved. The CDR3 length is 12 residues. V shed 4 bases and J shed 4 bases, with 8 bases lying between them. Germline assignment: CDR1 SEHNR and CDR2 FQNEAQ (reference sequence). The CDR3 coding sequence is TGTGCCAGCAGCTCCACGGGTTACGAGCAGTACTTC. Encoded protein: CASSSTGYEQYF. The variable domain in full, completed from reference TRBV7-9 and TRBJ2-7, reads DTGVSQNPRHKITKRGQNVTFRCDPISEHNRLYWYRQTLGQGPEFLTYFQNEAQLEKSRLLSDRFSAERPKGSFSTLEIQRTEQGDSAMYLCASSSTGYEQYFGPGTRLTVT.

V gene TRBV6-5 combines with J gene TRBJ1-1; 7 bases are a match to TRBD1. Germline values: CDR1 MNHEY, CDR2 SVGAGI. Trimming took 5 bases from V and 2 from J; bases not matched to a gene: 5. The CDR3 is made up of 14 amino acids. CDR3 sequence reads: CASSPQGFNTEAFF. The CDR3 nucleotides are TGTGCCAGCAGTCCACAGGGGTTCAACACTGAAGCTTTCTTT.

This clone was found a few times. The CDR3 nucleotides read TGTGCCAGCCGACAGGGGGCGGGAAATCAGCCCCAGCATTTT. This gives the protein CASRQGAGNQPQHF. The V and J genes are TRBV27 and TRBJ1-5, with 10 nucleotides matching TRBD1. CDR3 length: 14 amino acids. Germline V gives CDR1 MNHEY, CDR2 SMNVEV (reference sequence). J gave up 4 bases and V 8 bases, and 5 bases lay outside the gene matches.

The chain has TRBV4-3 and TRBJ1-1, with 7 nucleotides matching TRBD1. The CDR3 is made up of 14 amino acids. Trimming took 4 bases from V and 5 from J; bases not matched to a gene: 7. Germline assignment: CDR1 LGHNA and CDR2 YSLEER. DNA for the CDR3: TGCGCCAGCAGCCTCGGGACAGTAGCGACTGAAGCTTTCTTT. Its protein is CASSLGTVATEAFF.

This clone was detected only a few times. This sequence joins TRBV6-1 and TRBJ1-5; TRBD1 matches 9 bases. CDR1 and CDR2 (germline): MNHNS, SASEGT. V shed 4 bases, J shed 8 bases, and the junction held 15 bases outside the gene matches. This CDR3 comprises 17 residues. The CDR3: CASSGGTGSSFVEPQHF. In nucleotides, the CDR3 is TGTGCCAGCAGTGGAGGGACAGGGTCCTCATTTGTGGAGCCCCAGCATTTT.